Listed here are 3 T cell receptor beta chains from one sample, sequenced in a study of molecular identifiers for immune sequencing clone quantification. TCRdb recomputed calls from the PCR reads with MiXCR, one row per CDR3 protein. The repertoire holds approximately 590,000 distinct CDR3 sequences, with 25% as singletons. Sequenced material: naive CD8+ T cells from blood, with Jurkat cell RNA spiked in. Stated subset: FACS-sorted CD8+CD4-CCR7+CD45RA+ naive T cells. These receptors all come from a human donor in good health. Some libraries in this study had Jurkat cell RNA spiked in.

This clonotype was picked up a small number of times. The DNA for the CDR3 is TGTGCCAGCAGCTTAGTGGGACAGGGTGCGACTAATGAAAAACTGTTTTTT. This sequence encodes CASSLVGQGATNEKLFF. The chain employs TRBV7-9 and TRBJ1-4, with 9 bases matching TRBD1. CDR3 length equals 17 residues. The germline CDR1 and CDR2 sequences are SEHNR and FQNEAQ (reference sequence). The J segment lost 2 bases and the V segment lost 1 base, leaving 5 bases of the junction unmatched.

This clonotype has a count of ten or more. The V gene is TRBV4-1, the J gene TRBJ2-6; D is uncertain. CDR1 and CDR2 from the germline V gene are MGHRA and YSYEKL. V shed 4 bases and J shed 0 bases, with 7 bases lying between them. CDR3 length: 15 residues. CDR3 protein: CASSLTVSGANVLTF. CDR3 nucleotide sequence: TGCGCCAGCAGCCTTACAGTCTCTGGGGCCAACGTCCTGACTTTC.

The chain recombines TRBV28 with TRBJ2-7, with D possibly TRBD2 on 6 matching bases. Germline CDR1 is MDHEN and CDR2 is SYDVKM. The CDR3 spans 15 residues. The V and J ends lost 4 bases and 2 bases respectively, with 15 bases between them. For the CDR3, the DNA is TGTGCCAGCAGTTCCGACCTCACGGGGGCCTACGAGCAGTACTTC. Its translation: CASSSDLTGAYEQYF.